Below are 29 T cell receptor beta chains sequenced from a single sample in a study of blood T cell repertoires in COVID-19. Data came from immunoSEQ multiplex PCR; TCRdb stores just in-frame clones and leaves some out. Of a few hundred thousand clones listed, approximately 89% were seen once; the top ten hold approximately 1.5%. The sample consisted of PBMCs or T cells enriched from blood (not recorded which). These receptors came from a woman aged 25 to 39 who had recovered from COVID-19.

V and J are TRBV18 and TRBJ2-7, with TRBD2 as a possible D gene (6 bases). The CDR3 runs to 15 residues. Germline V gives CDR1 KGHSH, CDR2 LQKENI. The ends were cut back, 0 bases at V and 1 base at J, with 10 bases in the middle. The chain's CDR3 is CASSPPGGMSYEQYF. The CDR3, as DNA: TGTGCCAGCTCACCACCGGGGGGTATGTCCTACGAGCAGTACTTC.

The chain employs TRBV19 and TRBJ1-2, with TRBD1 as a possible D gene (6 bases). Trimming shortened V by 5 bases and J by 8 bases, and 21 bases separated the two germline ends. Germline V gene lookup returns CDR1 LNHDA and CDR2 SQIVND (reference sequence). The CDR3 contains 15 residues. DNA for the CDR3: TGTGCCAGTAGTCACGGGGGGCTTCAGGGTATCGGCTACACCTTC. Encoded protein: CASSHGGLQGIGYTF.

The DNA for the CDR3 is TGTGCCAGCAGCAAAGACAGGACTAGCGGGGAAGAGACCCAGTACTTC. It translates to CASSKDRTSGEETQYF. The genes are TRBV21-1 and TRBJ2-5; whether TRBD2, the table's D call, matches the DNA was not checked. TRBV21-1 is a recognized pseudogene. This CDR3 region has 16 residues.

CDR3 sequence reads: CASSVGGQGTKTQYF. CDR3 nucleotides: TGTGCCAGCAGCGTAGGAGGACAGGGAACGAAGACCCAGTACTTC. The rearrangement links TRBV9 to TRBJ2-5; 8 nucleotides line up with TRBD1. CDR1 and CDR2 (germline): SGDLS, YYNGEE. The CDR3 is 15 residues long. Trimming took 0 bases from V and 6 from J; bases not matched to a gene: 7.

This clone was detected a few times. V and J are TRBV2 and TRBJ2-2; D call uncertain. With 6 bases removed from V and 0 bases from J, the gap between germline ends came to 11 bases. Per germline, CDR1 SNHLY and CDR2 FYNNEI. The CDR3 has 15 residues. The CDR3 bases are TGTGCCAGCAGGGCTGACTGGACGAACACCGGGGAGCTGTTTTTT. Encoded protein: CASRADWTNTGELFF.

The chain recombines TRBV2 with TRBJ2-7; D not resolved. The V end lost 8 bases, the J end lost 3 bases, and 8 bases lay between the germline ends. Germline assignment: CDR1 SNHLY and CDR2 FYNNEI. The CDR3 loop spans 11 amino acids. The CDR3, as DNA: TGTGCCAGCTGTGGTATCTACGAGCAGTACTTC. This encodes CASCGIYEQYF.

The chain combines TRBV11-2 with TRBJ2-5; 9 bases map to TRBD1. V was clipped by 1 base and J by 5 bases; unmatched bases: 8. The CDR3 loop spans 16 amino acids. Germline CDR1 SGHAT, CDR2 FQNNGV. CDR3 region: CASSLGGQGLQETQYF. The CDR3 DNA is TGTGCCAGCAGCTTAGGGGGACAGGGATTGCAGGAGACCCAGTACTTC.

The V and J genes are TRBV24-1 and TRBJ2-1; D is perhaps TRBD1 (5 bases). CDR3 length: 13 residues. Looked up from germline, CDR1 is KGHDR and CDR2 is SFDVKD. The V gene lost 8 bases and the J gene lost 5 bases, with 12 bases spanning the gap. CDR3 DNA: TGTGCCACCACTGAGACAGCTAACAATGAGCAGTTCTTC. It codes for CATTETANNEQFF.

The J gene is TRBJ2-3, the V gene TRBV6-6; no clear D. Per germline, CDR1 MNHNY and CDR2 SVGAGI (reference sequence). Trimming took off 7 bases at V and 1 base at J, with 6 bases between the two ends. CDR3 length: 12 amino acids. The CDR3 DNA reads TGTGCCAGCAAAAGAGGCACAGATACGCAGTATTTT. Protein product: CASKRGTDTQYF.

V usage is TRBV4-1 and J usage is TRBJ2-1; 11 bases fit TRBD2. J was trimmed by 5 bases and V by 3 bases; bases with no gene match: 6. This CDR3 contains 16 residues. Germline CDR1 is MGHRA and CDR2 is YSYEKL. The CDR3 DNA follows: TGCGCCAGCAGCCAGGATAGCGGGGGGGCAAACAATGAGCAGTTCTTC. Its translation: CASSQDSGGANNEQFF.

J is TRBJ2-1 and V is TRBV7-8; TRBD2 matches at 13 bases. V trimming: 1 base; J trimming: 4 bases; junction bases outside the gene matches: 4. CDR3 length equals 17 residues. The V gene's germline CDR1 is SGHVS and CDR2 FQNEAQ. The CDR3 region has the DNA TGTGCCAGCAGCTTAGGAAGGGGACTAGCGGGATACAATGAGCAGTTCTTC. Translation: CASSLGRGLAGYNEQFF. Filled out from reference TRBV7-8 and TRBJ2-1, the complete variable domain reads GAGVSQSPRYKVAKRGQDVALRCDPISGHVSLFWYQQALGQGPEFLTYFQNEAQLDKSGLPSDRFFAERPEGSVSTLKIQRTQQEDSAVYLCASSLGRGLAGYNEQFFGPGTRLTVL.

The rearrangement links TRBV7-9 to TRBJ1-4; D not certain. CDR1 is SEHNR and CDR2 is FQNEAQ in the germline V gene (reference sequence). V gave up 5 bases and J gave up 8 bases, with 18 bases separating them. The CDR3 is made up of 15 amino acids. The CDR3 sequence is CASSKQNLPWEKLFF. DNA of the CDR3: TGTGCCAGCAGCAAACAGAACCTTCCGTGGGAAAAACTGTTTTTT.

The rearrangement uses TRBV15 and TRBJ1-6; TRBD1 aligns across 8 bases. The CDR3 consists of 17 residues. Germline V gives CDR1 LNHNV, CDR2 YYDKDF (reference sequence). Unmatched junction bases numbered 10, after V lost 0 bases and J lost 9 bases. The CDR3 nucleotides are TGTGCCACCAGCAGAGATTTGGGCGGACAGGGTCCTTCACCCCTCCACTTT. Translated, it gives CATSRDLGGQGPSPLHF.

The chain has TRBV7-9 and TRBJ2-1, with D maybe TRBD2 (6 bases). This CDR3 spans 14 amino acids. Germline CDR1 and CDR2: SEHNR and FQNEAQ (reference sequence). With 5 bases removed from V and 6 bases from J, the gap between germline ends came to 14 bases. CDR3 protein: CASSPRHGGNEQFF. The CDR3 nucleotides are TGTGCCAGCAGCCCACGGCACGGGGGCAATGAGCAGTTCTTC.

The chain recombines TRBV19 with TRBJ1-2; maybe TRBD1 (6 bases). The CDR3 covers 15 residues. The V and J ends lost 3 bases and 3 bases respectively, with 14 bases between them. The germline V gene encodes CDR1 LNHDA and CDR2 SQIVND (reference sequence). In DNA form, the CDR3 reads TGTGCCAGTAGTATTTCGAGAGACAGGCACTATGGCTACACCTTC. Residues: CASSISRDRHYGYTF.

This clone showed up just once. The V call is TRBV28, the J call TRBJ2-5; 10 bases match TRBD2. Germline V gene data show CDR1 as MDHEN and CDR2 as SYDVKM. This CDR3 is built from 15 residues. V gave up 6 bases and J gave up 2 bases; unmatched junction bases: 6. DNA for the CDR3: TGTGCCAGCAGCTTGGGACTAGCGAATCAAGAGACCCAGTACTTC. This sequence encodes CASSLGLANQETQYF.

The chain couples TRBV6-5 to TRBJ1-2, with 7 bases fitting TRBD1. Germline CDR1 is MNHEY and CDR2 is SVGAGI. This CDR3 is 14 amino acids long. V shed 8 bases, J shed 4 bases, and the junction held 10 bases outside the gene matches. CDR3: CASGQGGAGYGYTF. The DNA for the CDR3 is TGTGCCAGCGGCCAGGGGGGCGCAGGCTATGGCTACACCTTC.

The rearrangement links TRBV7-2 to TRBJ2-5; 7 positions agree with TRBD2. CDR3 length: 16 residues. Losses at the gene ends were 2 bases for V and 2 bases for J; bases not matched to a gene: 8. Germline CDR1 reads SGHTA; CDR2 reads FQGNSA. Here the CDR3 reads CASSLPGLAVQETQYF. As DNA, the CDR3 is TGTGCCAGCAGCTTACCCGGCCTAGCGGTTCAAGAGACCCAGTACTTC.

The chain employs TRBV27 and TRBJ1-4, with a weak D call TRBD1 (6 bases). This CDR3 contains 14 residues. Germline V CDR1 and CDR2: MNHEY, SMNVEV (reference sequence). Trimming removed 6 bases from V and 3 bases from J, with 11 bases in between. The CDR3 sequence: CASRMDRANEKLFF. For the CDR3, the DNA is TGTGCCAGCAGAATGGACAGAGCTAATGAAAAACTGTTTTTT.

The table lists this clone with a few counts. The CDR3 sequence: CASNDRAVNVGSGANVLTF. The DNA of the CDR3 is TGTGCCAGTAACGACAGGGCAGTAAATGTGGGCTCTGGGGCCAACGTCCTGACTTTC. The rearrangement uses TRBV19 and TRBJ2-6; TRBD1 matches 7 bases. Germline values: CDR1 LNHDA, CDR2 SQIVND (reference sequence). The CDR3 is 19 amino acids. V trimming: 7 bases; J trimming: 0 bases; junction bases outside the gene matches: 15.

The chain employs TRBV29-1 and TRBJ1-2; D unclear. The CDR3 has 15 residues. Germline assignment: CDR1 SQVTM and CDR2 ANQGSEA. V dropped 6 bases and J dropped 2 bases, with 19 bases sitting between them. The CDR3 sequence is CSVPKPGLTNYGYTF. In DNA form, the CDR3 reads TGCAGCGTCCCAAAGCCGGGGTTAACGAACTATGGCTACACCTTC.

The J gene is TRBJ1-2, the V gene TRBV25-1, with D perhaps TRBD1 (6 bases). V lost 6 bases and J 4 bases, leaving 15 bases between the germline ends. The CDR3 is made up of 14 amino acids. The germline V gene has CDR1 MGHDK and CDR2 SYGVNS. CDR3 bases: TGTGCCAGCAGCGGACAGTTACAAACCTATGGCTACACCTTC. Protein sequence: CASSGQLQTYGYTF.

The J gene is TRBJ1-4, the V gene TRBV5-1; TRBD1 is a possible D gene (5 bases). V lost 4 bases to trimming and J lost 6 bases, with 13 bases between them. This CDR3 spans 14 amino acids. Germline values: CDR1 SGHRS, CDR2 YFSETQ. The CDR3 is CASSGRVGDEKLFF. Written as DNA, the CDR3 is TGCGCCAGCAGCGGCAGGGTTGGGGATGAAAAACTGTTTTTT.

The V and J genes are TRBV9 and TRBJ1-1; 7 nucleotides align to TRBD1. In germline, CDR1 is SGDLS, CDR2 YYNGEE. This CDR3 has 14 amino acids. The trim removed 6 bases at V and 7 bases at J, leaving 12 bases unmatched. The DNA of the CDR3 is TGTGCCAGCACCAGACAGACAGGGCCGCTTGAAGCTTTCTTT. Translated, it gives CASTRQTGPLEAFF.

The chain carries TRBV11-3 and TRBJ2-1, with TRBD2 matching 12 bases. CDR1 and CDR2 from the germline V gene are SGHNT and YENEEA. This CDR3 is built from 15 residues. J lost 9 bases, V lost 4 bases, and 7 bases had no gene match. CDR3 in DNA: TGTGCCAGCAGCTCCCGACTAGCGGGAGTACGTGAGCAGTTCTTC. This translates into CASSSRLAGVREQFF.

This chain uses TRBV5-6 with TRBJ1-6, with 7 bases fitting TRBD1. The V and J ends lost 3 bases and 8 bases, in that order; junction bases with no gene match: 8. The CDR3 runs 15 residues. Per the germline V gene, CDR1 is SGHDT and CDR2 is YYEEEE. The CDR3 DNA reads TGTGCCAGCAGCTACCCGCGGACAGGTGATTCACCCCTCCACTTT. Amino acid sequence: CASSYPRTGDSPLHF.

The rearrangement links TRBV5-8 to TRBJ2-3, with a tentative D call TRBD2 (6 bases). Trimming removed 4 bases at V and 8 bases at J, with 20 bases between. The CDR3 sequence is 15 residues long. The germline V gene encodes CDR1 SGHTS and CDR2 YDEGEE. CDR3 sequence: CASSTRWPLAITQYF. The CDR3, as DNA: TGTGCCAGCAGCACTCGGTGGCCTCTAGCGATTACGCAGTATTTT.

V usage is TRBV5-1 and J usage is TRBJ2-7; TRBD1 aligns across 8 bases. Trimming at V came to 6 bases and at J to 5 bases, leaving 10 bases not matched to a gene. The CDR3 runs to 14 residues. CDR1 and CDR2 (germline): SGHRS, YFSETQ. The CDR3, as DNA: TGCGCCAGCACTTGGACAGGGTCCCCTGACGAGCAGTACTTC. Translation: CASTWTGSPDEQYF.

This clone was recorded only once. The junction and the germline gene differ at one end; a read error may be behind it. This rearrangement joins TRBV4-2 to TRBJ2-7; weak D call: TRBD2 (6 bases). CDR3 length: 13 residues. In germline, CDR1 is LGHNA, CDR2 YNFKEQ. CDR3 protein: CASSQDEAGHTIF. CDR3 bases: TGTGCCAGCAGCCAAGACGAAGCGGGCCATACTATCTTC.